The next 14 T cell receptor beta chains were all read from a single sample in a study of cytomegalovirus exposure and HLA in healthy donors. The PCR employed 60 Vbeta primers together with 13 Jbeta primers. Using immunoSEQ multiplex PCR, the repertoire was profiled, and TCRdb retains in-frame clones only, with some absent. The profile shows 150,000 to 200,000 clones, roughly 87% of them singletons. Sequenced input: PBMCs. The origin of the receptors is a man aged 50 to 60 in good health and CMV-seropositive.

The V and J genes are TRBV13 and TRBJ2-4; 7 nucleotides align to TRBD2. CDR1 PRHDT and CDR2 FYEKMQ come from the germline V gene (reference sequence). The CDR3 length is 18 residues. J gave up 2 bases and V 5 bases, and 15 bases lay outside the gene matches. CDR3 DNA sequence: TGTGCCAGCAGCAGGCGGACCGGGAGCGGGGTAACCAAAAACATTCAGTACTTC. Its protein product is CASSRRTGSGVTKNIQYF.

A note on this clone: One end of the junction varies from germline; a read error may be responsible. The chain combines TRBV7-7 with TRBJ2-1, with D perhaps being TRBD1 or TRBD2 (6 bases each). The CDR3 consists of 13 residues. The germline V gene has CDR1 SSHAT and CDR2 FNYEAQ (reference sequence). Here the CDR3 DNA reads TGTGCTAGCAGCAGGGGACTGTACAATGAGCAGTTCTTC. It encodes CASSRGLYNEQFF.

Concerning this clone: An end of the junction differs from the germline gene, which may be a read error. This chain joins TRBV6-1 and TRBJ2-3; D may be TRBD1 (6 bases). Per germline, CDR1 MNHNS and CDR2 SASEGT. The CDR3 covers 13 residues. DNA of the CDR3: TGTGCCGGCAGTGTGGGGGCTGGAGATACGCAGTATTTT. It encodes CAGSVGAGDTQYF.

The J gene is TRBJ2-1, the V gene TRBV5-4; possibly TRBD1 for D (5 bases). CDR1 and CDR2 (germline): SGHNT, YYREEE (reference sequence). The CDR3 covers 16 residues. V was trimmed by 3 bases and J by 0 bases, leaving 13 bases between them. The CDR3 reads CASSSPGMSSYNEQFF. CDR3 DNA: TGTGCCAGCAGCTCCCCAGGGATGAGCTCCTACAATGAGCAGTTCTTC.

This sequence joins TRBV4-1 and TRBJ1-5; TRBD1 aligns across 9 bases. V was pared by 3 bases and J by 6 bases, with 6 bases of the junction left unmatched. CDR3 length: 15 amino acids. The germline V gene encodes CDR1 MGHRA and CDR2 YSYEKL. This chain's CDR3 is CASSQTGGVGQPQHF. The CDR3 DNA is TGCGCCAGCAGCCAGACAGGGGGAGTTGGTCAGCCCCAGCATTTT.

The chain recombines TRBV9 with TRBJ2-4, with TRBD2 as a possible D gene (6 bases). Trimming pared 0 bases from V and 9 bases from J, leaving 10 bases between. The CDR3 sequence is 13 residues long. Germline V lookup: CDR1 SGDLS, CDR2 YYNGEE. This CDR3 reads CASSVAPGGIQYF. CDR3 nucleotides: TGTGCCAGCAGCGTAGCCCCCGGGGGCATTCAGTACTTC.

This chain joins TRBV9 and TRBJ2-3; TRBD2 aligns across 10 bases. CDR3 length: 17 residues. Germline CDR1 SGDLS, CDR2 YYNGEE. V gave up 2 bases and J gave up 4 bases; unmatched junction bases: 10. CDR3: CASSVSPSGGSADTQYF. CDR3 DNA sequence: TGTGCCAGCAGCGTCTCCCCTAGCGGGGGTAGCGCAGATACGCAGTATTTT.

This chain links TRBV18 with TRBJ1-2, with a possible D match to TRBD1 (5 bases). The CDR3 consists of 12 residues. Deletions cut 4 bases from V and 2 bases from J, with 5 bases between. Germline CDR1 reads KGHSH; CDR2 reads LQKENI. The CDR3 spells CASSQGNYGYTF. As DNA, the CDR3 is TGTGCCAGCTCACAGGGGAACTATGGCTACACCTTC.

The V gene is TRBV4-2, the J gene TRBJ2-1, with 8 bases lining up with TRBD2. Per the germline V gene, CDR1 is LGHNA and CDR2 is YNFKEQ. The CDR3 length is 17 residues. The trim removed 1 base at V and 0 bases at J, leaving 5 bases unmatched. The CDR3 reads CASSQVVSGSSYNEQFF. The CDR3 region has the DNA TGTGCCAGCAGCCAAGTAGTCAGCGGGAGCTCCTACAATGAGCAGTTCTTC.

This chain connects TRBV11-2 to TRBJ2-7, with 7 bases fitting TRBD1. The CDR3 has 14 amino acids. The ends lost 4 bases at V and 2 bases at J; junction bases unmatched: 5. Germline CDR1 reads SGHAT; CDR2 reads FQNNGV. The CDR3 sequence: CASSSADRTYEQYF. The CDR3 DNA sequence: TGTGCCAGCAGCTCCGCGGACAGGACCTACGAGCAGTACTTC.

The V and J genes are TRBV19 and TRBJ2-7; tentatively, D is TRBD1 (6 bases). Germline V CDR1 and CDR2: LNHDA, SQIVND (reference sequence). This CDR3 spans 13 amino acids. Trimming took 4 bases from V and 6 from J, leaving 13 bases between them. CDR3 sequence: CASSSQTGLEQYF. CDR3 nucleotides: TGTGCCAGTAGTAGCCAGACAGGACTCGAGCAGTACTTC.

This sequence joins TRBV11-2 and TRBJ2-7; D is possibly TRBD2 (5 bases). Germline CDR1 and CDR2: SGHAT and FQNNGV. The CDR3 contains 16 residues. Trimming shortened V by 5 bases and J by 4 bases, and 21 bases separated the two germline ends. CDR3 protein: CASSRSPTAATYEQYF. The CDR3 region has the DNA TGTGCCAGCAGCCGAAGCCCCACAGCGGCAACGTACGAGCAGTACTTC.

This clone was seen a few times. The chain combines TRBV2 with TRBJ1-3; D not certain. Germline values: CDR1 SNHLY, CDR2 FYNNEI. Trimming removed 3 bases from V and 0 bases from J, with 6 bases in between. The CDR3 has 14 residues. As DNA, the CDR3 is TGTGCCAGCAGTGACAGAAACTCTGGAAACACCATATATTTT. Translating gives CASSDRNSGNTIYF.

The count of this clone is one. The chain has TRBV6-6 and TRBJ1-5, with 7 bases lining up with TRBD1. Germline V gene lookup returns CDR1 MNHNY and CDR2 SVGAGI (reference sequence). With V trimmed by 4 bases and J by 2 bases, 8 bases remained unmatched. CDR3 length: 16 residues. In DNA, the CDR3 is TGTGCCAGCAGTTCACGACAGGGAGGTGGCAATCAGCCCCAGCATTTT. Amino acids: CASSSRQGGGNQPQHF.